These T cell receptor beta chains were read from a single sample in a study of cytomegalovirus exposure and HLA in healthy donors. Generated by immunoSEQ multiplex PCR, the TCRdb table keeps only in-frame clones and is missing some. The repertoire holds 210,000 or so clones, with over 75% as singletons. Sequenced sample: PBMCs. The receptors stem from a human donor in good health. Both conserved end residues are part of each CDR3. The order of the fields is J gene, clone size, V gene, D gene, CDR3 DNA, CDR3 protein. D genes are given only for firm matches. Only some rows state a clone size, as once, few, many or a class for expanded clones.

>TRBJ1-6|NA|TRBV15|NA
TGTGCCACCAGCAGAGATCAGGGTGGGAATTCACCCCTCCACTTT
CATSRDQGGNSPLHF
>TRBJ1-1|NA|TRBV6-5|TRBD1
TGTGCCAGCAGTTATTCCGGACAGGTGAACACTGAAGCTTTCTTT
CASSYSGQVNTEAFF
>TRBJ1-1|NA|TRBV25-1|TRBD1
TGTGCCAGCACCCCGGACAGGGGAGACACTGAAGCTTTCTTT
CASTPDRGDTEAFF
>TRBJ2-5|NA|TRBV7-9|NA
TGTGCCAGCAGCGCGGGACTTCAAGAGACCCAGTACTTC
CASSAGLQETQYF
>TRBJ2-7|NA|TRBV27|TRBD2
TGTGCCAGCAGTCCGGGACTAGCGGCCTCCTACGAGCAGTACTTC
CASSPGLAASYEQYF
>TRBJ1-2|few|TRBV6-5|NA
TGTGCCAGCAGGGAGGCTAACTATGGCTACACCTTC
CASREANYGYTF
>TRBJ1-6|NA|TRBV5-1|NA
TGCGCCAGCAGCTCTGGCGGGGGCGGTTCACCCCTCCACTTT
CASSSGGGGSPLHF
>TRBJ2-5|NA|TRBV13|NA
TGTGCCAGCAGCTCCAGAGACAGAGGGACACGGGTGACCCAGTACTTC
CASSSRDRGTRVTQYF
>TRBJ2-2|NA|TRBV10-3|TRBD2
TGTGCCATGGGGACTAGCGGGAGGGACACCGGGGAGCTGTTTTTT
CAMGTSGRDTGELFF
>TRBJ2-7|NA|TRBV9|TRBD1
TGTGCCAGCAGCTTAATCCACGGGACAGGGCTCTACGAGCAGTACTTC
CASSLIHGTGLYEQYF
>TRBJ1-5|NA|TRBV5-8|TRBD1
TGTGCCAGCAGAAACACAGGGGGCAGTAATCAGCCCCAGCATTTT
CASRNTGGSNQPQHF
>TRBJ2-5|NA|TRBV23-1|TRBD2
TGCGCCAGCAGTCACCCGAAACGTAGCGGGAGGGCCGTAGAGACCCAGTACTTC
CASSHPKRSGRAVETQYF
>TRBJ1-4|NA|TRBV7-9|TRBD1
TGTGCCAGCAGCGTTACCGGGACAGTAGGAGAAAAACTGTTTTTT
CASSVTGTVGEKLFF
>TRBJ2-5|NA|TRBV28|NA
TGTGCCAGCATCTCGGCAGGGGGGCGAGAGACCCAGTACTTC
CASISAGGRETQYF
>TRBJ2-2|NA|TRBV7-9|NA
TGTGCCAGCAGCCCCCCCAGCGGGGAGCTGTTTTTT
CASSPPSGELFF
>TRBJ2-7|NA|TRBV28|TRBD2
TGTGCCAGCAGTTTAGCTAGCGGGAAGGCGTACTTC
CASSLASGKAYF
>TRBJ2-1|NA|TRBV6-4|TRBD2
TGTGCCAGCAGTGACTCTGGTAGCGGGGGCTACAATGAGCAGTTCTTC
CASSDSGSGGYNEQFF